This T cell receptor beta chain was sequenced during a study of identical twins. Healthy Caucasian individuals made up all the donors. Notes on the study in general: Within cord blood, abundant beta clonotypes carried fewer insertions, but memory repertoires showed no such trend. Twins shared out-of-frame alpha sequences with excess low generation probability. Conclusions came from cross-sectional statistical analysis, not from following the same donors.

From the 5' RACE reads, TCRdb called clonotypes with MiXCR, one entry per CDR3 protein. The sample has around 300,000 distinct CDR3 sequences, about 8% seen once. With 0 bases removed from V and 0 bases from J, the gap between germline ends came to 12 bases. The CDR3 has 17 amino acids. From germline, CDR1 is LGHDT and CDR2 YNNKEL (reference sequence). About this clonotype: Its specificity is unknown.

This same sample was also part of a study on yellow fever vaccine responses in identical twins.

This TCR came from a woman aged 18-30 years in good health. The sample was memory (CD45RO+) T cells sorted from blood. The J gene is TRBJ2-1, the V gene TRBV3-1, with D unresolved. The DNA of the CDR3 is TGTGCCAGCAGCCAAGACCGACTGACGAGCTCCTACAATGAGCAGTTCTTC. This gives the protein CASSQDRLTSSYNEQFF.